This T cell receptor (beta chain) was observed in a study of cytomegalovirus exposure and HLA in healthy donors. Whole-study findings and limits: The majority of TCR sequences were rare, yet some public TCRs appeared in many donors. Associated with cytomegalovirus, according to the listing, were approximately 160 TCR beta chains. There were three CMV-associated chains whose specificity for CMV antigens was confirmed in vitro.

CDR3 length equals 20 residues. Donors came from a validation cohort of approximately 110 subjects, distinct from the first 666-subject cohort. A remark on this clone: Its antigen is not known.

TCRdb's table, derived via immunoSEQ multiplex PCR, lists solely in-frame clones and lacks some. The profile covers hundreds of thousands of clones, with around 85% appearing a single time and 0.95% to 1.5% taken by the ten largest. The sequencing sample was made of PBMCs. The clonotype comes from a woman in her thirties in good health and CMV-seropositive. The V call is TRBV21-1, the J call TRBJ2-7; whether TRBD1, the table's D call, matches the DNA was not checked. TRBV21-1 is annotated as a pseudogene. CDR3 in amino acids: CASSTDQGQGAIKGFYEQYF. The CDR3 region has the DNA TGTGCCAGCAGCACCGACCAAGGACAGGGGGCAATTAAGGGCTTCTACGAGCAGTACTTC.